This T cell receptor (beta chain) was recorded in a study of human T cells and chemical hapten exposure (dated by TCRdb to about 2021). Regarding the study in general: For sensitization, 2% DPC in acetone was applied to a roughly 2 cm by roughly 2 cm area of upper inner arm skin. Throughout the approximately 24-week study period, patients were also given weekly therapeutic DPC doses on the scalp. Patch testing was done on the upper back using Finn chambers containing 0.01% DPC, and results were scored after 6 days according to International Contact Dermatitis Research Group standards. The patient cohort, mostly female, included alopecia areata with under or over 50% scalp involvement, alopecia totalis and alopecia universalis. Libraries were pooled for sequencing, and variation in per-sample TCR yields was attributed mainly to small differences in library volumes within the pool. This study followed changes in the peripheral blood TCR repertoire in vivo during primary and secondary sensitization of alopecia patients to the hapten diphenylcyclopropenone (DPC). Blood samples were taken from patients before sensitization (week 0) and at 2, 6 and about 24 weeks after DPC sensitization. Blood for TCR sequencing was provided by twenty-nine alopecia patients at one to four time points (pre-sensitization, 2, 6 and 24 weeks). What the study reported, not specific to this receptor: After repeated subsampling, changes were observed in the strength of the expansion versus patch-test correlation and in the threshold at which the correlation became significant. The number of PT1 expanded TCRs positively correlated with patch test score, significant at thresholds 8, 16 and 32 but not 4. The number of TCRs above 1 in 1000 frequency did not change with DPC sensitization; there was no evidence of global repertoire structure alterations. Expanded TCRs formed significantly more large CDR3 similarity clusters than pre-sensitization or healthy control sets, consistent with antigen-driven responses. Because every patient had alopecia, a presumed autoimmune disease, the patients' immune response might differ from that of healthy individuals.

The method behind the library was RACE. TCRdb shows the sequencer as NextSeq 500. During library preparation, unique molecular identifiers were attached to individual cDNA molecules so that TCRs could be counted quantitatively and reproducibly. Each blood RNA sample was used to sequence both TCR alpha and TCR beta chains. Regarding the original processing steps: The median number of TCRs per sample was roughly 98,000, ranging from roughly 23,224 to 700,000. V, J and CDR3 annotation of the TCR reads was carried out using the Decombinator software suite. To make PS versus PT1 abundance plots, every sample was subsampled to the same number of TCRs (28,000). TCRs were defined as expanded if absent before sensitization and observed at least eight times at the 2-week time point. Through fastp at Q25 and MiXCR, TCRdb rebuilt clones from the public reads, retaining in-frame beta chains. Every CDR3 protein is listed once, alongside the most common genes and DNA of its rows. TCRdb assigned the V and J calls; the authors' analysis was not used. This sample has around 250,000 distinct CDR3 sequences in its table, and over 8% of those were observed once. The ten biggest clones cover less than 3% of the sample.

This sample's time point label indicates: pre-sensitization, week 0. The sample's treatment or condition label, in plain terms: therapeutic diphenylcyclopropenone sensitization with weekly scalp DPC. Blood at each patch-test visit was drawn before the patch test was applied. Patients were considered eligible if aged 18 to 70, diagnosed with alopecia and deemed suitable for DPC therapy, and patients were excluded if pregnant. Unfractionated whole blood was collected in Tempus Blood RNA tubes, and total RNA was extracted from that blood. This clonotype came up a few times. Its antigen has not been determined. No base qualities exist here, and no much larger clone lies one base off it. Here the sequenced sample was whole blood, taken in connection with sensitization to the hapten diphenylcyclopropenone (DPC). The TCR was taken from a woman aged 40-49 years with alopecia areata. Some clones in this sample may be carry-over from other donors' samples.

The CDR3 region: CASSQDLTGPFYEQYF. The DNA sequence is as follows: TGTGCCAGCAGCCAAGATTTAACAGGTCCTTTCTACGAGCAGTACTTC. The chain is assembled from TRBV4-2 and TRBJ2-7; TRBD1 is a weak D gene call, 5 bases matching. The germline V gene provides CDR1 LGHNA and CDR2 YNFKEQ. The CDR3, cysteine through phenylalanine, is 16 amino acids long. Only the CDR3 region is kept as DNA, spanning 48 bases read in frame from base 1. Cut back by 0 bases and 3 bases, the V and J ends lie 15 bases apart.